This entry is about one T cell receptor (beta chain). Construction of the TCRbeta library involved unique molecular identifiers. MiXCR, run by TCRdb on the PCR reads, gives a single entry per CDR3 protein. The data contain about 500,000 distinct CDR3 sequences, approximately 30% of them singletons. This CDR3 contains 14 residues. Deletions cut 2 bases from V and 8 bases from J, with 13 bases between. Germline assignment: CDR1 SGHKS and CDR2 YYEKEE (reference sequence). The data were obtained in a study of T-cell reconstitution after alpha-beta-depleted transplantation in children. Here the sequenced sample was PBMCs from the stem cell graft donor, taken from the stem cell graft. The TCR originated in a human donor who donated a stem cell graft to a child with aplastic anemia. The chain couples TRBV5-5 to TRBJ1-4, with D maybe TRBD1 (5 bases). The CDR3 spells CASSFGTGGEKLFF. CDR3 coding DNA: TGTGCCAGCAGCTTTGGGACCGGCGGGGAAAAACTGTTTTTT.